The source of this TCR beta chain is a study of T cells in localized non-small cell lung cancer. Overall study results and limits: Peak T cell clonality was found in uninvolved adjacent lung, exceeding tumor. Blood T cell density predicted longer survival; adjacent-lung clonality, shorter. Sequencing was restricted to one tumor region; therefore, heterogeneity remains possible. Researchers found a median approximately 55 of the top 100 tumor clones in adjacent lung.

This clone occurred once. Its matching antigen is unknown. TCRdb's table, derived via immunoSEQ multiplex PCR, lists solely in-frame clones and lacks some. This table has around 40,000 clones, roughly 83% appearing once. Trimming took off 3 bases at V and 0 bases at J, with 10 bases between the two ends. The CDR3 runs 15 residues. CDR1 SEHNR and CDR2 FQNEAQ come from the germline V gene (reference sequence). The chain employs TRBV7-9 and TRBJ2-3, with D perhaps matching TRBD1 (5 bases). The starting material was PBMCs, obtained before any cancer treatment. The clonotype comes from a man aged 40 to 70 with stage II lung adenocarcinoma. The CDR3 loop reads CASSFSGASTDTQYF. CDR3 nucleotides: TGTGCCAGCAGCTTTTCTGGGGCTAGCACAGATACGCAGTATTTT. Full variable domain (outside the CDR3, taken from reference TRBV7-9 and TRBJ2-3): DTGVSQNPRHKITKRGQNVTFRCDPISEHNRLYWYRQTLGQGPEFLTYFQNEAQLEKSRLLSDRFSAERPKGSFSTLEIQRTEQGDSAMYLCASSFSGASTDTQYFGPGTRLTVL.